Presented here are 24 T cell receptor beta chains from one specimen sequenced in a study of blood T cell repertoires in COVID-19. Only in-frame clones appear in the TCRdb table, and some are missing; sequencing was by immunoSEQ multiplex PCR. The sample carries 250,000 to 350,000 clones, 85% recorded once. Sequencing was performed on PBMCs or T cells enriched from blood (not recorded which). The receptor set was obtained from a woman aged 50 to 60 who had recovered from COVID-19.

V gene TRBV3-1 (or the pseudogene TRBV3-2) combines with J gene TRBJ2-7, with a tentative D call TRBD2 (5 bases). V was pared by 4 bases and J by 2 bases, with 15 bases between. The CDR3 has 15 amino acids. Germline CDR1 reads LGHDT; CDR2 reads YNNKEL (reference sequence). The DNA of the CDR3 is TGTGCCAGCAGCCGAGGCAGGACTGGGACCTACGAGCAGTACTTC. Protein sequence: CASSRGRTGTYEQYF.

For this clone: Other DNA sequences in this sample translate to the same CDR3. The chain joins TRBV27 to TRBJ1-5, with D perhaps TRBD1 (6 bases). This CDR3 is built from 13 residues. Germline V gene lookup returns CDR1 MNHEY and CDR2 SMNVEV (reference sequence). Trimming took 6 bases from V and 7 from J, leaving 13 bases between them. As DNA, the CDR3 is TGTGCCAGCAGCCTCCGTAGGGGGCAGCCCCAGCATTTT. Translation: CASSLRRGQPQHF.

This chain uses TRBV2 with TRBJ1-5, with a weak D call TRBD1 (5 bases). CDR3 length: 15 amino acids. In germline, CDR1 is SNHLY, CDR2 FYNNEI. The V end was cut by 4 bases, the J end by 6 bases, with 16 bases between. CDR3 residues: CASSAMGLPSQPQHF. CDR3 in DNA: TGTGCCAGCAGTGCTATGGGGCTTCCAAGTCAGCCCCAGCATTTT.

To note about this clone: An end of the junction does not agree with germline; a read error may underlie this. The chain recombines TRBV3-1 (or the pseudogene TRBV3-2) with TRBJ2-7, with 8 bases that match TRBD1. The length of the CDR3 is 14 residues. Germline CDR1 LGHDT, CDR2 YNNKEL (reference sequence). The CDR3 DNA follows: TGTGCCAGCAGCCAAGATTCCAGGGGGCGGGACAAGGGCTTC. Amino acid sequence: CASSQDSRGRDKGF.

The rearrangement links TRBV11-2 to TRBJ2-3; D possibly corresponds to TRBD2 (5 bases). CDR1 is SGHAT, CDR2 FQNNGV, per germline. There are 15 residues in the CDR3. Between the trimmed V and J ends, which lost 0 bases and 2 bases, there was a span of 9 bases. The CDR3: CASSLEWEYTDTQYF. The DNA of the CDR3 is TGTGCCAGCAGCTTAGAATGGGAGTACACAGATACGCAGTATTTT.

The chain carries TRBV5-6 and TRBJ1-2; D call uncertain. With 1 base removed from V and 3 bases from J, the gap between germline ends came to 4 bases. The CDR3 covers 12 residues. Germline CDR1 SGHDT, CDR2 YYEEEE. In nucleotides, the CDR3 is TGTGCCAGCAGCTTGCAATACTATGGCTACACCTTC. This translates into CASSLQYYGYTF.

The gene calls are TRBV18 and TRBJ2-3; tentative D call: TRBD1 (6 bases). The CDR3 totals 15 residues. Trimming took 0 bases from V and 2 from J, leaving 9 bases between them. Per germline, CDR1 KGHSH and CDR2 LQKENI. The CDR3 region is CASSPPRGTTDTQYF. The DNA for the CDR3 is TGTGCCAGCTCACCACCGAGGGGGACCACAGATACGCAGTATTTT.

The V gene is TRBV6-5, the J gene TRBJ2-3; 9 bases fit TRBD2. Losses at the gene ends were 0 bases for V and 1 base for J; bases not matched to a gene: 2. The length of the CDR3 is 16 residues. Germline-derived CDR1 and CDR2 are MNHEY and SVGAGI. The CDR3 here is CASSYSLAGRTDTQYF. The DNA for the CDR3 is TGTGCCAGCAGTTACTCCCTAGCGGGACGCACAGATACGCAGTATTTT.

This clone occurred once. The chain couples TRBV3-1 (or the pseudogene TRBV3-2) to TRBJ2-5; 7 positions agree with TRBD1. The germline V gene encodes CDR1 LGHDT and CDR2 YNNKEL (reference sequence). The CDR3 length is 14 residues. Losses at the gene ends were 4 bases for V and 2 bases for J; bases not matched to a gene: 4. CDR3 amino acids: CASSRGTVQETQYF. CDR3 coding DNA: TGTGCCAGCAGCCGTGGGACAGTTCAAGAGACCCAGTACTTC.

V is TRBV6-4 and J is TRBJ2-1; D gene uncertain. Trimming removed 8 bases at V and 4 bases at J, with 12 bases between. Germline V gene lookup returns CDR1 MRHNA and CDR2 SNTAGT. CDR3 length: 13 residues. In DNA, the CDR3 is TGTGCCAGCGCTGTGGCCATTTACAATGAGCAGTTCTTC. This sequence encodes CASAVAIYNEQFF.

The rearrangement uses TRBV15 and TRBJ1-3; tentative D call: TRBD1 (5 bases). The CDR3 loop spans 14 amino acids. V shed 0 bases and J shed 2 bases, with 5 bases lying between them. Per germline, CDR1 LNHNV and CDR2 YYDKDF (reference sequence). The CDR3, as DNA: TGTGCCACCAGCAGAGACAGGGCTGGAAACACCATATATTTT. Its protein is CATSRDRAGNTIYF. The full variable domain, with the rest looked up from reference TRBV15 and TRBJ1-3, is DAMVIQNPRYQVTQFGKPVTLSCSQTLNHNVMYWYQQKSSQAPKLLFHYYDKDFNNEADTPDNFQSRRPNTSFCFLDIRSPGLGDTAMYLCATSRDRAGNTIYFGEGSWLTVV.

The rearrangement joins TRBV29-1 to TRBJ2-2; 8 nucleotides line up with TRBD1. Germline CDR1 is SQVTM and CDR2 is ANQGSEA. The CDR3 spans 13 residues. V was clipped by 8 bases and J by 6 bases; unmatched bases: 8. The CDR3 region has the DNA TGCAGCACCAAGACAGGGGAGGCCGGGGAGCTGTTTTTT. It yields the protein CSTKTGEAGELFF.

V is TRBV7-9 and J is TRBJ2-5, with D tentatively TRBD2 (5 bases). The V and J ends lost 3 bases and 5 bases respectively, with 7 bases between them. The CDR3 runs 12 residues. Germline CDR1 is SEHNR and CDR2 is FQNEAQ (reference sequence). As DNA, the CDR3 is TGTGCCAGCAGCTTCACGGGGGAGACCCAGTACTTC. As protein: CASSFTGETQYF.

This clone has only a few counts. The chain joins TRBV4-1 to TRBJ2-5, with D unresolved. In germline, CDR1 is MGHRA, CDR2 YSYEKL. The V gene lost 3 bases and the J gene lost 5 bases, with 13 bases spanning the gap. The CDR3 runs 14 residues. The CDR3 reads CASSHNLIAETQYF. The CDR3 DNA reads TGCGCCAGCAGCCATAACCTCATTGCGGAGACCCAGTACTTC.

The chain carries TRBV5-5 and TRBJ2-7, with D perhaps matching TRBD2 (5 bases). CDR1 SGHKS and CDR2 YYEKEE come from the germline V gene (reference sequence). The CDR3 is 13 residues long. Trimming removed 4 bases from V and 2 bases from J, with 10 bases in between. This CDR3 is CASSAGLTYEQYF. The CDR3 DNA follows: TGTGCCAGCAGCGCCGGACTCACCTACGAGCAGTACTTC.

The genes are TRBV11-2 and TRBJ2-1, with 14 bases matching TRBD2. The CDR3 totals 17 residues. Germline V gene data show CDR1 as SGHAT and CDR2 as FQNNGV. After removal of 2 bases from V and 4 bases from J, the junction contained 4 bases not matched to a gene. CDR3 sequence (DNA): TGTGCCAGCAGCTTACGACTAGCGGGAGGGTGGTACAATGAGCAGTTCTTC. As protein: CASSLRLAGGWYNEQFF.

The chain joins TRBV4-1 to TRBJ1-1; 7 nucleotides agree with TRBD1. There are 14 residues in the CDR3. J was trimmed by 4 bases and V by 3 bases; bases with no gene match: 5. Germline V CDR1 and CDR2: MGHRA, YSYEKL. CDR3 sequence (DNA): TGCGCCAGCAGCCACTACAGGGGTGGCACTGAAGCTTTCTTT. This translates into CASSHYRGGTEAFF.

The J gene is TRBJ2-3, the V gene TRBV2; TRBD1 agrees at 11 bases. J gave up 2 bases and V 5 bases, and 9 bases lay outside the gene matches. The germline gives CDR1 SNHLY, CDR2 FYNNEI. The CDR3 extends over 17 amino acids. DNA of the CDR3: TGTGCCAGCAGTTACCTGCGGGACAGGGGGGCCACAGATACGCAGTATTTT. This encodes CASSYLRDRGATDTQYF.

V gene TRBV5-4 combines with J gene TRBJ1-4; 9 bases fit TRBD1. Germline loops: CDR1 SGHNT, CDR2 YYREEE (reference sequence). The CDR3 is 14 residues long. Losses at the gene ends were 5 bases for V and 8 bases for J; bases not matched to a gene: 7. The CDR3 loop reads CASRGDRETEKLFF. CDR3 in DNA: TGTGCCAGCAGGGGGGACAGGGAGACCGAAAAACTGTTTTTT.

The chain uses TRBV24-1 and TRBJ1-5; 7 bases map to TRBD1. CDR1 is KGHDR, CDR2 SFDVKD, per germline. The CDR3 consists of 16 residues. V was clipped by 4 bases and J by 3 bases; unmatched bases: 8. The CDR3 coding sequence is TGTGCCACCAGTGACCCGGGGACAGCTTCCAATCAGCCCCAGCATTTT. Amino acid sequence: CATSDPGTASNQPQHF.

The J gene is TRBJ1-3, the V gene TRBV2, with D maybe TRBD1 (6 bases). The length of the CDR3 is 12 residues. V was shortened by 6 bases and J by 7 bases, with 10 bases between the two germline ends. Germline V gene lookup returns CDR1 SNHLY and CDR2 FYNNEI. The DNA for the CDR3 is TGTGCCAGCAGCCCTCAGGGGAACACCATATATTTT. It translates to CASSPQGNTIYF. Full variable domain (rest looked up from reference TRBV2 and TRBJ1-3): EPEVTQTPSHQVTQMGQEVILRCVPISNHLYFYWYRQILGQKVEFLVSFYNNEISEKSEIFDDQFSVERPDGSNFTLKIRSTKLEDSAMYFCASSPQGNTIYFGEGSWLTVV.

V usage is TRBV18 and J usage is TRBJ1-5; 7 positions agree with TRBD1. Germline V gene lookup returns CDR1 KGHSH and CDR2 LQKENI. The CDR3 totals 15 residues. The trim removed 2 bases at V and 10 bases at J, leaving 11 bases unmatched. The CDR3 spells CASSPERTGLGPQHF. The CDR3 coding sequence is TGTGCCAGCTCACCAGAACGGACAGGTCTGGGCCCCCAGCATTTT.

The chain links TRBV20-1 to TRBJ1-2, with D unclear. This CDR3 spans 11 amino acids. CDR1 is DFQATT and CDR2 is SNEGSKA in the germline V gene (reference sequence). The V and J ends lost 1 base and 8 bases respectively, with 8 bases between them. The CDR3 here is CSARVLEGYTF. The CDR3 region has the DNA TGCAGTGCTAGAGTCCTGGAGGGCTACACCTTC.

The chain recombines TRBV9 with TRBJ1-5; the D is unclear. V lost 3 bases, J lost 4 bases, and 17 bases lay in between. CDR1 is SGDLS, CDR2 YYNGEE, per germline. CDR3 length equals 16 residues. CDR3 amino acids: CASSAGPGGKNQPQHF. The CDR3 DNA reads as TGTGCCAGCAGCGCAGGACCGGGAGGGAAGAATCAGCCCCAGCATTTT.